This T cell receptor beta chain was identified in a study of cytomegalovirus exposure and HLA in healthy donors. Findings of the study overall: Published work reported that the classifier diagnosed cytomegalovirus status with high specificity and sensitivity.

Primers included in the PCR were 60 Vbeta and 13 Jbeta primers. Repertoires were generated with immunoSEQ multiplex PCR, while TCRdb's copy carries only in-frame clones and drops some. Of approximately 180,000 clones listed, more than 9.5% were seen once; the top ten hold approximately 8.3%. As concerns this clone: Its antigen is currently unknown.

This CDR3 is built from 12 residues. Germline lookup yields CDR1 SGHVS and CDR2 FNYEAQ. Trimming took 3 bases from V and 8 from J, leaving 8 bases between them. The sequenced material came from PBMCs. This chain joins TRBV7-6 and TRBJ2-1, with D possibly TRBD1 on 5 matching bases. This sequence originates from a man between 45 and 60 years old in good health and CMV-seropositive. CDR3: CASSLKGHEQFF. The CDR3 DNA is TGTGCCAGCAGCTTGAAGGGGCATGAGCAGTTCTTC.